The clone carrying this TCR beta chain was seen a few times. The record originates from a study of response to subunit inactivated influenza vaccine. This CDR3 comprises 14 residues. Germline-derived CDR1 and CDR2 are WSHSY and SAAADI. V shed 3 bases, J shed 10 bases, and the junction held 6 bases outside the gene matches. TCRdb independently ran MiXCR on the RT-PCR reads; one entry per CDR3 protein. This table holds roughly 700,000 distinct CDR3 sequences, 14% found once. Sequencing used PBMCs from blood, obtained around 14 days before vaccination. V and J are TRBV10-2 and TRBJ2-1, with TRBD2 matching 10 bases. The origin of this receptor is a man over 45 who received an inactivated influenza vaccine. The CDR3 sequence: CASSDPSGGSEQFF. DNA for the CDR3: TGCGCCAGCAGTGATCCTAGCGGGGGATCCGAGCAGTTCTTC.